Listed below are T cell receptor beta chains from one sample, sequenced in a study of blood T cell repertoires in COVID-19. Assay: immunoSEQ multiplex PCR; the TCRdb copy retains only in-frame clones and omits some. The table has about 160,000 clones, around 84% seen once; the top ten hold 0.85% to 1.2%. The sequenced sample was peripheral blood. These receptors were taken from a middle-aged man with acute or convalescent COVID-19. CDR3s include the opening cysteine and the closing phenylalanine or tryptophan.

cdr3_length v_call cdr3_aa
13 TRBV7-8 CASILGGSGELFF
13 TRBV7-2 CASSSLDRTEQYF
15 TRBV7-2 CASSFPGGGQETQYF
14 TRBV5-1 CASSQRTGGTEAFF
15 TRBV11-1 CASSLEGGGNSPLHF
15 TRBV18 CASSQGAEANEKLFF
14 TRBV7-9 CASSLSIKHTEAFF
14 TRBV7-9 CASSFVDSRYEQYF
15 TRBV2 CASSEANRADNEQFF
14 TRBV7-9 CASNKDRGTGELFF
15 TRBV19 CASSITGSGNQPQHF
16 TRBV6-1 CASSDARVQGLDTQYF
12 TRBV23-1 CASSPGSPEAFF
15 TRBV28 CASMHGGAGRETQYF